This T cell receptor beta chain was identified in a study of blood T cell repertoires in COVID-19. Study at large: Some COVID-19 samples were acute and others convalescent; all came from the United States, Italy and Spain.

V dropped 6 bases and J dropped 4 bases, with 9 bases sitting between them. The CDR3 is made up of 12 amino acids. CDR1 and CDR2 (germline): SNHLY, FYNNEI. Adults between roughly 18 and 100 years of age took part from 24 US areas. Which cohort a participant joined came from the clinical history participants gave. Here immunoSEQ multiplex PCR was the method, and the copy in TCRdb shows in-frame clones only, minus some. The sample has about 240,000 clones, about 90% seen once. The chain combines TRBV2 with TRBJ2-5; possible D gene TRBD2, 7 bases. This sequence originates from a woman aged 40 to 50 with acute COVID-19. The sequenced sample was PBMCs or T cells enriched from blood (not recorded which). The DNA of the CDR3 is TGTGCCAGCAGGGGGGGGGCAGAGACCCAGTACTTC. Translated, it gives CASRGGAETQYF.